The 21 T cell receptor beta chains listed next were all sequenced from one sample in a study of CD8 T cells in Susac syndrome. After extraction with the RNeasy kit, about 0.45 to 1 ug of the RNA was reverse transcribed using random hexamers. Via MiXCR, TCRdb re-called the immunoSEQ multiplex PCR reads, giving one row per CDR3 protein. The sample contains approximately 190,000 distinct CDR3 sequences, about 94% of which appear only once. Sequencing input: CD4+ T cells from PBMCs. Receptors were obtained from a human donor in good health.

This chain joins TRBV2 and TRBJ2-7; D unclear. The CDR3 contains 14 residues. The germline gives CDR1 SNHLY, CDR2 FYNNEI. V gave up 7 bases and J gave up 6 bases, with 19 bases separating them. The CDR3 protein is CASTLIQARSEQYF. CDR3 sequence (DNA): TGTGCCAGCACTTTGATCCAAGCCCGCTCCGAGCAGTACTTC.

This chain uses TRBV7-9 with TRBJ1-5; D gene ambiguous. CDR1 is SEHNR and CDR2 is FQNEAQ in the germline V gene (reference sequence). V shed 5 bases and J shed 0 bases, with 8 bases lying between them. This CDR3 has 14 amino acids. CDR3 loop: CASSSLRSNQPQHF. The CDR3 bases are TGTGCCAGCAGCAGTCTCCGTAGCAATCAGCCCCAGCATTTT.

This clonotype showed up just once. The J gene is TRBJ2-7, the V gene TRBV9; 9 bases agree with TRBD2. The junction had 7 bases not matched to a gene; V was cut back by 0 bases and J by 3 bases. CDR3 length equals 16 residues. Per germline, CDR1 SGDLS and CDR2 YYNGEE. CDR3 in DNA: TGTGCCAGCAGCGTAGGGGGGGTAGCGGGGGACTACGAGCAGTACTTC. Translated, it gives CASSVGGVAGDYEQYF.

The CDR3 sequence: CASSEQGSQPQHF. The CDR3 nucleotides are TGTGCCAGCTCCGAACAGGGTTCTCAGCCCCAGCATTTT. The chain combines TRBV2 with TRBJ1-5; D possibly corresponds to TRBD1 (6 bases). With 8 bases removed from V and 6 bases from J, the gap between germline ends came to 14 bases. Germline loops: CDR1 SNHLY, CDR2 FYNNEI. The CDR3 loop spans 13 amino acids.

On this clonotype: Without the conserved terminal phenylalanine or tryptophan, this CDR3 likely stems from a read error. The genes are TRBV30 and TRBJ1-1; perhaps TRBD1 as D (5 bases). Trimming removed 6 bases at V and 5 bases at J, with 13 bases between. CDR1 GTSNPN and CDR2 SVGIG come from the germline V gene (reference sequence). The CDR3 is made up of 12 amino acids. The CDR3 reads CACETGRTEAFS. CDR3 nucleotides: TGTGCCTGCGAGACGGGACGGACTGAAGCTTTCTCT.

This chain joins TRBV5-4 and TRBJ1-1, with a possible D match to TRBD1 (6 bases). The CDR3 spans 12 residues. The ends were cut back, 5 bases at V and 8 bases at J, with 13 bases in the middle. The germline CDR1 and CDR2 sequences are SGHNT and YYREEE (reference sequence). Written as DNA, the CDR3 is TGTGCCAGCAGTTGGATGACAGGCGAAGCTTTCTTT. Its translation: CASSWMTGEAFF.

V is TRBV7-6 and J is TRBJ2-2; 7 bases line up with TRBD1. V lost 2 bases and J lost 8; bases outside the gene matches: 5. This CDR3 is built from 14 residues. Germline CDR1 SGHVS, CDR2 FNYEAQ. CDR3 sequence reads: CASSLNRGSGELFF. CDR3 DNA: TGTGCCAGCAGCTTAAACAGGGGATCGGGGGAGCTGTTTTTT.

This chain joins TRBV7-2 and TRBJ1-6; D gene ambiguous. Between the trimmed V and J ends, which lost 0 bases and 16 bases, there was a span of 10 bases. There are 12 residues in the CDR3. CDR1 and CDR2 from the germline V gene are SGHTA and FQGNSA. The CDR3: CASSLAGILLHF. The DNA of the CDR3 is TGTGCCAGCAGCTTAGCGGGCATTTTACTCCACTTT.

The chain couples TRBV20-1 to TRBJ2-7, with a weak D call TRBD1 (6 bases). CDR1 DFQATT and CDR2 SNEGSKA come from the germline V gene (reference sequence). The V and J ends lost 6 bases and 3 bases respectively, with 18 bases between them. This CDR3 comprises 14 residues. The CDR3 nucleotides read TGCAGTGCCATTCCGAGGGGGTTTCACTACGAGCAGTACTTC. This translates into CSAIPRGFHYEQYF.

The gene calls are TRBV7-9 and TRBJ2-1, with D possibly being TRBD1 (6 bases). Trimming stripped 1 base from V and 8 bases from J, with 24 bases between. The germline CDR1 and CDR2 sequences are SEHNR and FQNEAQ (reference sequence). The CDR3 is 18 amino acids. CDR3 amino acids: CASSLGLRLGIKGDEQFF. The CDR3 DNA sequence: TGTGCCAGCAGCTTAGGCCTACGTCTGGGGATCAAGGGGGATGAGCAGTTCTTC.

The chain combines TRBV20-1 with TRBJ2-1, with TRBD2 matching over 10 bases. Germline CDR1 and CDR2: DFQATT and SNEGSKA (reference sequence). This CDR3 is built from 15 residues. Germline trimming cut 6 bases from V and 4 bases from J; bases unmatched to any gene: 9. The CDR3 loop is CSAHKASGGYNEQFF. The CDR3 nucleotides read TGCAGTGCCCACAAGGCTAGCGGGGGTTACAATGAGCAGTTCTTC.

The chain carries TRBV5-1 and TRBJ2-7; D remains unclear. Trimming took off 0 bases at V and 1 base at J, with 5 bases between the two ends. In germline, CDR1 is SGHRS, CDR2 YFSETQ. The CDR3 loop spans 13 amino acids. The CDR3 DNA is TGCGCCAGCAGCTTGGACGGATCCTACGAGCAGTACGTC. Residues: CASSLDGSYEQYV.

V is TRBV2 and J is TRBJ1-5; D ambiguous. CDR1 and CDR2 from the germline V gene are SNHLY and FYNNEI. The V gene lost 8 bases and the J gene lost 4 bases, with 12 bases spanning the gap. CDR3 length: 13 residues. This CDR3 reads CASRRGVNQPQHF. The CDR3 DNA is TGTGCCAGCCGCCGCGGGGTAAATCAGCCCCAGCATTTT. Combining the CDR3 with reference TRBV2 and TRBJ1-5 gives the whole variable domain EPEVTQTPSHQVTQMGQEVILRCVPISNHLYFYWYRQILGQKVEFLVSFYNNEISEKSEIFDDQFSVERPDGSNFTLKIRSTKLEDSAMYFCASRRGVNQPQHFGDGTRLSIL.

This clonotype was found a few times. The CDR3 sequence: CASSLGAQPQHF. The CDR3 DNA follows: TGTGCCAGCAGTTTAGGGGCGCAGCCCCAGCATTTT. The chain links TRBV28 to TRBJ1-5, with a weak D call TRBD1 (5 bases). Trimming shortened V by 2 bases and J by 7 bases, and 6 bases separated the two germline ends. CDR1 is MDHEN, CDR2 SYDVKM, per germline. The CDR3 sequence is 12 residues long. The full variable domain, its missing parts supplied by reference TRBV28 and TRBJ1-5, is DVKVTQSSRYLVKRTGEKVFLECVQDMDHENMFWYRQDPGLGLRLIYFSYDVKMKEKGDIPEGYSVSREKKERFSLILESASTNQTSMYLCASSLGAQPQHFGDGTRLSIL.

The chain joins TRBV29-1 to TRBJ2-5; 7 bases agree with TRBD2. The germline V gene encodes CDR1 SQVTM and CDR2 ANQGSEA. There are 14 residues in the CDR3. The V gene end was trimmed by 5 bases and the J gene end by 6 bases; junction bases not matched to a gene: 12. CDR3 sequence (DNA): TGCAGCGTTAGGGGCGGGGGTGTCTTTCAGACCCAGTACTTC. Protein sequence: CSVRGGGVFQTQYF.

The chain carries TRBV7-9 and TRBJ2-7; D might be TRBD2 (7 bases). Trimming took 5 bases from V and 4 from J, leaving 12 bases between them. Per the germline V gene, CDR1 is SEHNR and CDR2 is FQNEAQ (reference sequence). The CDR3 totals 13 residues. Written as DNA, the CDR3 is TGTGCCAGCAGCCGGGGGGCCCGTTACGAGCAGTACTTC. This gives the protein CASSRGARYEQYF.

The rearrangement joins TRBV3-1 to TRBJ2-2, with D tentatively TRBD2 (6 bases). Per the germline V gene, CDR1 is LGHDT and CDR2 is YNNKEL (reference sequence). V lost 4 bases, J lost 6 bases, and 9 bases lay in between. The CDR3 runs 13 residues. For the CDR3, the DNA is TGTGCCAGCAGCCTATGGGGGGCCGGGGAGCTGTTTTTT. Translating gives CASSLWGAGELFF.

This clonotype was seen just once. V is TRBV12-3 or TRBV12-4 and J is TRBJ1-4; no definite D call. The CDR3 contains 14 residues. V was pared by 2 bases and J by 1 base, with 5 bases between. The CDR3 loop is CASSLKVTNEKLFF. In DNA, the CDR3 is TGTGCCAGCAGTTTAAAAGTAACTAATGAAAAACTGTTTTTT.

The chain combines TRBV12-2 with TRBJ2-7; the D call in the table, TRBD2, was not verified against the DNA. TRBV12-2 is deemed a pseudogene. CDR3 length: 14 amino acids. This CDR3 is CASRLNLASYEQYV. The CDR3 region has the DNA TGTGCAAGTCGCTTAAATCTAGCCTCCTACGAGCAGTACGTC.

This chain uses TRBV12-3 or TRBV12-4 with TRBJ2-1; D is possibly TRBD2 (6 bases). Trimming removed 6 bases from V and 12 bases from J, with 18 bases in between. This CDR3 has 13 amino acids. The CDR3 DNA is TGTGCCAGCAGGAATCCGACTAGTGCCGGGCAGTTCTTC. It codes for CASRNPTSAGQFF.

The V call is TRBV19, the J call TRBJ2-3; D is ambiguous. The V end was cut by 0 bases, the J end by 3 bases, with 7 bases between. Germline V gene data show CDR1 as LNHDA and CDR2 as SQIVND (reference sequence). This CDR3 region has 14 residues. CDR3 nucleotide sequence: TGTGCCAGTAGTATAGACGGCTCAACAGATACGCAGTATTTT. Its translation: CASSIDGSTDTQYF. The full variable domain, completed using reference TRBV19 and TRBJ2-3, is DGGITQSPKYLFRKEGQNVTLSCEQNLNHDAMYWYRQDPGQGLRLIYYSQIVNDFQKGDIAEGYSVSREKKESFPLTVTSAQKNPTAFYLCASSIDGSTDTQYFGPGTRLTVL.